The entry that follows covers one T cell receptor beta chain sequence. This sample was taken from a study of blood T cell repertoires in COVID-19. This CDR3 region has 18 residues. V dropped 3 bases and J dropped 2 bases, with 19 bases sitting between them. Germline CDR1 reads PRHDT; CDR2 reads FYEKMQ (reference sequence). Libraries were prepared by immunoSEQ multiplex PCR; TCRdb keeps only in-frame clonotypes and omits some of them. The sample yields roughly 70,000 clones, approximately 92% seen once. The chain carries TRBV13 and TRBJ1-4, with TRBD1 as a possible D gene (5 bases). This TCR was sampled from a human donor with active COVID-19. The donor label of this sample is uncertain. Sequenced: peripheral blood. CDR3 sequence reads: CASSFEQGGAQTNEKLFF. The CDR3 coding sequence is TGTGCCAGCAGCTTCGAGCAGGGAGGGGCTCAGACTAATGAAAAACTGTTTTTT.